This T cell receptor (beta chain) was recovered during a study of Ad26.COV2.S vaccination and SARS-CoV-2 variants. The treatment here: 15 to 20 received Ad26.COV2.S at low or high dose, single or two shots; about 5 received placebo; per-sample allocation not given. The investigators took samples on day 63 after the first vaccine or placebo injection. Findings of the study overall: Substantial post-vaccination breadth of spike-specific CD8+ and CD4+ T cell responses was reported.

Trimming removed 4 bases from V and 13 bases from J, with 15 bases in between. CDR3 size: 13 residues. Per germline, CDR1 SGHRS and CDR2 YFSETQ. Sequencing used immunoSEQ multiplex PCR; TCRdb keeps in-frame clones, though not all of them. The data hold around 450,000 clones, with roughly nine tenths observed a single time. Details on this clone: No antigen is known for it.

V usage is TRBV5-1 and J usage is TRBJ1-6; a weak D match, TRBD1 (5 bases). The sample consisted of peripheral blood, taken in a trial of Ad26.COV2.S vaccine versus placebo. The sequence was obtained from a person aged 18-60 years who received the Ad26.COV2.S COVID-19 vaccine or a placebo. The CDR3: CASSTTEGSPLHF. CDR3 DNA: TGCGCCAGCAGCACCACGGAGGGGAGCCCCCTCCACTTT.